Below are 24 T cell receptor beta chains sequenced from a single sample in a study of T-cell reconstitution after alpha-beta-depleted transplantation in children. A TCRbeta library incorporating unique molecular identifiers was prepared. One entry per CDR3 protein results from TCRdb running MiXCR on the PCR reads. The sample contains 420,000 or so distinct CDR3 sequences, about 11% of which appear only once. The sequencing used PBMCs from the stem cell graft donor, collected from the stem cell graft. These receptor sequences come from a human donor who donated a stem cell graft to a child with acute myeloid leukemia.

This clonotype was seen a few times. The chain uses TRBV29-1 and TRBJ2-2; tentative D call: TRBD2 (5 bases). This CDR3 spans 13 amino acids. V was shortened by 7 bases and J by 8 bases, with 17 bases between the two germline ends. Looked up from germline, CDR1 is SQVTM and CDR2 is ANQGSEA. CDR3 coding DNA: TGCAGCGGCCTGTTCCACTCGGGAGGGGAGCTGTTTTTT. It codes for CSGLFHSGGELFF.

This clonotype was detected a few times. This chain joins TRBV19 and TRBJ2-3; 7 bases fit TRBD2. The CDR3 is 15 residues long. Germline lookup yields CDR1 LNHDA and CDR2 SQIVND (reference sequence). The V segment lost 6 bases and the J segment 2 bases; nucleotides outside the gene matches: 8. The CDR3 region is CASRWRGLNTDTQYF. In DNA form, the CDR3 reads TGTGCCAGTAGATGGAGGGGACTAAACACAGATACGCAGTATTTT.

V gene TRBV11-2 combines with J gene TRBJ2-5; 8 bases map to TRBD2. The CDR3 contains 15 residues. Unmatched junction bases numbered 16, after V lost 10 bases and J lost 6 bases. Germline CDR1 and CDR2: SGHAT and FQNNGV. The CDR3 protein is CATGGEGPTMKTQYF. CDR3 DNA sequence: TGTGCCACCGGGGGGGAGGGCCCCACAATGAAGACCCAGTACTTC.

The chain carries TRBV20-1 and TRBJ1-4; TRBD1 matches at 9 bases. From germline, CDR1 is DFQATT and CDR2 SNEGSKA (reference sequence). With 4 bases clipped from V and 5 bases from J, the junction kept 2 bases outside the gene matches. The CDR3 is 13 residues long. CDR3 DNA sequence: TGCAGTGCTACCGGGACAGGGAATGAAAAACTGTTTTTT. Residues: CSATGTGNEKLFF.

This clonotype was seen ten or more times. The V and J genes are TRBV11-2 and TRBJ1-3, with a tentative D call TRBD1 (5 bases). The V end was cut by 3 bases, the J end by 0 bases, with 18 bases between. CDR3 length equals 18 residues. The germline V gene has CDR1 SGHAT and CDR2 FQNNGV. The CDR3 region is CASSLGPQVPNSGNTIYF. The CDR3 coding sequence is TGTGCCAGCAGCTTGGGGCCACAAGTGCCCAACTCTGGAAACACCATATATTTT. The variable domain in full, with the rest retrieved from reference TRBV11-2 and TRBJ1-3, is EAGVAQSPRYKIIEKRQSVAFWCNPISGHATLYWYQQILGQGPKLLIQFQNNGVVDDSQLPKDRFSAERLKGVDSTLKIQPAKLEDSAVYLCASSLGPQVPNSGNTIYFGEGSWLTVV.

The chain recombines TRBV7-2 with TRBJ2-1, with 7 nucleotides matching TRBD2. V lost 5 bases to trimming and J lost 2 bases; unmatched junction nucleotides: 9. Germline V gives CDR1 SGHTA, CDR2 FQGNSA. The CDR3 is made up of 16 amino acids. The CDR3 bases are TGTGCCAGCAGCGCTTATAGCGGGTCGACCTACAATGAGCAGTTCTTC. Translated: CASSAYSGSTYNEQFF.

The chain recombines TRBV5-1 with TRBJ2-5, with 11 positions matching TRBD2. V was pared by 3 bases and J by 3 bases, with 1 base of the junction left unmatched. In germline, CDR1 is SGHRS, CDR2 YFSETQ. This CDR3 comprises 14 residues. The CDR3 sequence is CASSSTSGEETQYF. As DNA, the CDR3 is TGCGCCAGCAGCTCGACTAGCGGGGAAGAGACCCAGTACTTC. The full variable domain, its missing parts supplied by reference TRBV5-1 and TRBJ2-5, is KAGVTQTPRYLIKTRGQQVTLSCSPISGHRSVSWYQQTPGQGLQFLFEYFSETQRNKGNFPGRFSGRQFSNSRSEMNVSTLELGDSALYLCASSSTSGEETQYFGPGTRLLVL.

The sample holds a few counts of this clonotype. The CDR3 loop is CAISDEGAGKLFF. CDR3 nucleotide sequence: TGTGCCATCAGTGACGAGGGGGCGGGAAAACTGTTTTTT. J is TRBJ1-4 and V is TRBV10-3; 7 nucleotides agree with TRBD1. V was clipped by 3 bases and J by 10 bases; unmatched bases: 5. This CDR3 has 13 amino acids. Germline CDR1 reads ENHRY; CDR2 reads SYGVKD.

The chain recombines TRBV5-1 with TRBJ2-5; TRBD1 aligns across 7 bases. With 8 bases clipped from V and 2 bases from J, the junction kept 15 bases outside the gene matches. The CDR3 covers 16 residues. Germline V gene lookup returns CDR1 SGHRS and CDR2 YFSETQ. The CDR3 here is CASSLGQRFNQETQYF. The CDR3 DNA follows: TGCGCCAGTTCCTTGGGACAGAGATTCAATCAAGAGACCCAGTACTTC.

This clonotype was picked up many times. This chain connects TRBV20-1 to TRBJ1-2; the match to TRBD1 covers 8 bases. This CDR3 has 13 amino acids. V lost 8 bases, J lost 7 bases, and 12 bases stayed unmatched. From germline, CDR1 is DFQATT and CDR2 SNEGSKA (reference sequence). In DNA form, the CDR3 reads TGCAGTCGTCGGCGACAGGGGAGGGGTGGCTACACCTTC. The encoded protein is CSRRRQGRGGYTF.

This clonotype has only a few counts. The rearrangement joins TRBV4-2 to TRBJ2-7, with D perhaps given as TRBD1 or TRBD2 (5 bases each). Germline V lookup: CDR1 LGHNA, CDR2 YNFKEQ. The CDR3 has 14 residues. V gave up 0 bases and J gave up 5 bases, with 11 bases separating them. CDR3 loop: CASSQDILGDEQYF. The CDR3 DNA sequence: TGTGCCAGCAGCCAAGATATCTTGGGGGACGAGCAGTACTTC.

This clonotype turned up a few times. CDR3 protein: CAMSPHTGTGGASGELFF. For the CDR3, the DNA is TGTGCCATGTCCCCGCACACCGGGACAGGGGGCGCTTCTGGGGAGCTGTTTTTT. The chain uses TRBV6-5 and TRBJ2-2; 12 nucleotides align to TRBD1. With V trimmed by 10 bases and J by 8 bases, 20 bases remained unmatched. The CDR3 spans 18 residues. Germline V gene lookup returns CDR1 MNHEY and CDR2 SVGAGI.

This clonotype was seen a handful of times. The J gene is TRBJ2-1, the V gene TRBV7-2, with 10 bases matching TRBD2. This CDR3 region has 15 residues. CDR1 is SGHTA, CDR2 FQGNSA, per germline. V lost 4 bases and J lost 8; bases outside the gene matches: 8. The CDR3 DNA reads as TGTGCCAGCAGCTCCCCTAGCGGGAGCTATTATGAGCAGTTCTTC. Translating it yields CASSSPSGSYYEQFF.

This clonotype was counted only a few times. The chain employs TRBV5-6 and TRBJ1-4; the match to TRBD1 covers 7 bases. CDR1 is SGHDT and CDR2 is YYEEEE in the germline V gene. Unmatched junction bases numbered 8, after V lost 4 bases and J lost 8 bases. The CDR3 has 14 amino acids. CDR3 sequence (DNA): TGTGCCAGCAGCCGCGGGGGACAGAGCGAAAAACTGTTTTTT. Its protein product is CASSRGGQSEKLFF.

This clonotype occurred a few times. A read error may account for a junction end that differs from germline. The chain carries TRBV5-1 and TRBJ1-5; 9 positions agree with TRBD1. Germline V CDR1 and CDR2: SGHRS, YFSETQ. CDR3 length equals 15 residues. CDR3 nucleotides: TGTGCCAGCAGCTTAGGGACAGGGTTAAATCAGCCCCAGCATTTT. Translated, it gives CASSLGTGLNQPQHF.

The CDR3 bases are TGTGCCAGCAGCTTTGGGGGGATGCATGAGCAGTTCTTC. Translated, it gives CASSFGGMHEQFF. The chain carries TRBV11-2 and TRBJ2-1, with D perhaps matching TRBD2 (6 bases). Germline CDR1 SGHAT, CDR2 FQNNGV. The CDR3 sequence is 13 residues long. V was cut by 3 bases and J by 8 bases, with 11 bases left in between. Together with reference TRBV11-2 and TRBJ2-1, the CDR3 gives the full variable domain: EAGVAQSPRYKIIEKRQSVAFWCNPISGHATLYWYQQILGQGPKLLIQFQNNGVVDDSQLPKDRFSAERLKGVDSTLKIQPAKLEDSAVYLCASSFGGMHEQFFGPGTRLTVL.

DNA of the CDR3: TGTGCCAGCAGTTTAAGTTCAGCGGGGGGGCATAGGAACATTCAGTACTTC. This gives the protein CASSLSSAGGHRNIQYF. V gene TRBV6-2 or TRBV6-3 combines with J gene TRBJ2-4, with 10 positions matching TRBD2. CDR3 length equals 17 residues. The germline V gene has CDR1 MNHEY and CDR2 SVGEGT. The V segment lost 4 bases and the J segment 7 bases; nucleotides outside the gene matches: 13.

V usage is TRBV20-1 and J usage is TRBJ2-2; 8 nucleotides line up with TRBD1. V shed 3 bases and J 5 bases; nucleotides not matched to a gene: 11. Germline-derived CDR1 and CDR2 are DFQATT and SNEGSKA (reference sequence). The CDR3 is made up of 16 amino acids. CDR3 coding DNA: TGCAGTGCTAGGGCGCAGGGGGCGCGGAGTACCGGGGAGCTGTTTTTT. It translates to CSARAQGARSTGELFF.

This chain connects TRBV7-2 to TRBJ2-7, with D unclear. CDR1 is SGHTA and CDR2 is FQGNSA in the germline V gene. Between the trimmed V and J ends, which lost 6 bases and 3 bases, there was a span of 12 bases. The CDR3 extends over 13 amino acids. CDR3 DNA: TGTGCCAGCAGTACCTATCCCAACTACGAGCAGTACTTC. This sequence encodes CASSTYPNYEQYF.

This clonotype was counted only a few times. V and J are TRBV6-2 or TRBV6-3 and TRBJ2-3; the match to TRBD2 covers 8 bases. Germline CDR1 is MNHEY and CDR2 is SVGEGT. With V trimmed by 2 bases and J by 2 bases, 3 bases remained unmatched. The CDR3 is made up of 15 amino acids. CDR3 DNA sequence: TGTGCCAGCAGTTACGCAGCGGGAGTCACAGATACGCAGTATTTT. The encoded protein is CASSYAAGVTDTQYF.

This clonotype appeared a few times. This chain joins TRBV7-9 and TRBJ1-6; D not resolved. Between the trimmed V and J ends, which lost 5 bases and 0 bases, there was a span of 11 bases. This CDR3 comprises 16 residues. From germline, CDR1 is SEHNR and CDR2 FQNEAQ (reference sequence). The CDR3 sequence: CASSVEGSSYNSPLHF. The CDR3 nucleotides are TGTGCCAGCAGCGTTGAGGGAAGCTCCTATAATTCACCCCTCCACTTT.

The gene calls are TRBV6-1 and TRBJ1-5; a weak D match, TRBD1 (6 bases). Germline CDR1 MNHNS, CDR2 SASEGT. The V end lost 6 bases, the J end lost 1 base, and 13 bases lay between the germline ends. The CDR3 has 15 amino acids. The CDR3 is CASRPQGTSNQPQHF. The CDR3 DNA is TGTGCCAGCAGGCCACAGGGAACGAGCAATCAGCCCCAGCATTTT.

This clonotype came up many times. CDR3 coding DNA: TGTGCCAGCAGCCCAAGCGGGACTAGCGGGAGAAATGAGCAGTTCTTC. This translates into CASSPSGTSGRNEQFF. This chain joins TRBV27 and TRBJ2-1; 14 nucleotides align to TRBD2. The CDR3 consists of 16 residues. With 6 bases clipped from V and 7 bases from J, the junction kept 8 bases outside the gene matches. CDR1 is MNHEY and CDR2 is SMNVEV in the germline V gene (reference sequence).

This clonotype was seen only a few times. V gene TRBV9 combines with J gene TRBJ2-5; 7 bases agree with TRBD2. Trimming took 4 bases from V and 2 from J; bases not matched to a gene: 8. The CDR3 loop spans 15 amino acids. Germline V CDR1 and CDR2: SGDLS, YYNGEE. In DNA form, the CDR3 reads TGTGCCAGCAGCCTCTCCGGGACTAAGCAAGAGACCCAGTACTTC. Residues: CASSLSGTKQETQYF.